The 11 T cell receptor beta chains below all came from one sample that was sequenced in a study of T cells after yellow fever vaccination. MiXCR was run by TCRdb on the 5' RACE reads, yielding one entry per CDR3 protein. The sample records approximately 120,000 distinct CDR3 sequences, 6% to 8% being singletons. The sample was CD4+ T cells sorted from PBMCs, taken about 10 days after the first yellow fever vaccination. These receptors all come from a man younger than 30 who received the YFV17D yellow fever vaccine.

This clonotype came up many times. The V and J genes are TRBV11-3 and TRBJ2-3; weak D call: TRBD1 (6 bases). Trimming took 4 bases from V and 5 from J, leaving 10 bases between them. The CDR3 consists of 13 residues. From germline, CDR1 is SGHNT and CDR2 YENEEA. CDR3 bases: TGTGCCAGCAGCTCCCGACAGGAAGATACGCAGTATTTT. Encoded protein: CASSSRQEDTQYF.

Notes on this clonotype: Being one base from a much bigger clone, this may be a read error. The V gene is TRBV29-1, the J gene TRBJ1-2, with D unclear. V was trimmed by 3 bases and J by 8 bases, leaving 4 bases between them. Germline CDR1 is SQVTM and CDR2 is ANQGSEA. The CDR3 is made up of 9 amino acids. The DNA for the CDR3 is TGCAGCGTTGACGAGGGCTACACCTTC. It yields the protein CSVDEGYTF.

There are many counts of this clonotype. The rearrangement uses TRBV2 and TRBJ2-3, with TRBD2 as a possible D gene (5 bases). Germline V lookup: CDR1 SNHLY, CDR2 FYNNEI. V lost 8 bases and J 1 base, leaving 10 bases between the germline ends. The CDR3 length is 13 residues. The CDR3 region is CASSYSGTDTQYF. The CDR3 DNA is TGTGCCAGCTCATATAGCGGCACAGATACGCAGTATTTT.

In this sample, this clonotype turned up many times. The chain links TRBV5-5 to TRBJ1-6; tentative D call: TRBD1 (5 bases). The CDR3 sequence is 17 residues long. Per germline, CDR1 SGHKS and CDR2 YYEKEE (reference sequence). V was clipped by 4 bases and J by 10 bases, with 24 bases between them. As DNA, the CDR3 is TGTGCCAGCAGCGGGGGGACTCGCGGGGCGAATTGGTCACCCCTCCACTTT. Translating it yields CASSGGTRGANWSPLHF. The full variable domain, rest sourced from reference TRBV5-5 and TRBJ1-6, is DAGVTQSPTHLIKTRGQQVTLRCSPISGHKSVSWYQQVLGQGPQFIFQYYEKEERGRGNFPDRFSARQFPNYSSELNVNALLLGDSALYLCASSGGTRGANWSPLHFGNGTRLTVT.

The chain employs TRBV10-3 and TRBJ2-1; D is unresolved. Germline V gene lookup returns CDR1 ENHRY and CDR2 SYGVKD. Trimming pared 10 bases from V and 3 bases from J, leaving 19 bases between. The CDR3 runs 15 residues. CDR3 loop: CATEKKNGFYNEQFF. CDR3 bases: TGTGCCACCGAAAAAAAAAACGGTTTCTACAATGAGCAGTTCTTC.

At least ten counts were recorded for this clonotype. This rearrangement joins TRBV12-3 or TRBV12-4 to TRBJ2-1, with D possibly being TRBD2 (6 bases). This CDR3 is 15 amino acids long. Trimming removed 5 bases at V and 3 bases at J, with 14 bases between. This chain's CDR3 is CASSPSSENYNEQFF. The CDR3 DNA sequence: TGTGCCAGCAGTCCCTCTAGCGAGAACTACAATGAGCAGTTCTTC.

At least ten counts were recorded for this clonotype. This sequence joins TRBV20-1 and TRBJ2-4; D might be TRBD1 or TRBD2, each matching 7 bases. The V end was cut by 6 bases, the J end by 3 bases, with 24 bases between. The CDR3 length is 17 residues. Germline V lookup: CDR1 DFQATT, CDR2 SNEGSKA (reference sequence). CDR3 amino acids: CSARGWEGASGKNIQYF. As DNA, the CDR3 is TGCAGTGCCAGGGGGTGGGAGGGGGCTAGTGGCAAAAACATTCAGTACTTC.

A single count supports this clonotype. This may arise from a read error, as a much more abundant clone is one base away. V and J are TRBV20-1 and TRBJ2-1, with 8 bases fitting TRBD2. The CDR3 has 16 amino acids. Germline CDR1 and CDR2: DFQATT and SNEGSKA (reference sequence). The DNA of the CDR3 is TGCAGGGCTCCGCGTAGCGGGACGAGCTCCTACAATGAGCAGTTCTTC. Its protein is CRAPRSGTSSYNEQFF.

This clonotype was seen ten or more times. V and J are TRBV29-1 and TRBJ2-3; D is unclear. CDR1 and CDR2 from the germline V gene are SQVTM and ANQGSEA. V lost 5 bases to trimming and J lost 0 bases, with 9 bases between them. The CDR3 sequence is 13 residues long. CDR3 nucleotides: TGCAGCGTTACGACAACTAGCACAGATACGCAGTATTTT. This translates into CSVTTTSTDTQYF.

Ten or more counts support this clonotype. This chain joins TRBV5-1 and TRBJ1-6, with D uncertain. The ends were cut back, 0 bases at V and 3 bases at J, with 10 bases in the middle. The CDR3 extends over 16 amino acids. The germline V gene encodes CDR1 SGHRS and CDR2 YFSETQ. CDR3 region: CASSLGSGNYNSPLHF. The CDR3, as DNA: TGCGCCAGCAGCTTGGGGTCGGGGAACTATAATTCACCCCTCCACTTT.

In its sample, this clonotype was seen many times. CDR3 loop: CASRQTGGFIGNQPQHF. The CDR3 coding sequence is TGTGCCAGCAGACAGACAGGGGGCTTCATAGGGAATCAGCCCCAGCATTTT. The genes are TRBV6-4 and TRBJ1-5; TRBD1 matches 10 bases. This CDR3 is 17 amino acids long. V lost 6 bases and J lost 4; bases outside the gene matches: 12. Germline CDR1 is MRHNA and CDR2 is SNTAGT.